The clone carrying this T cell receptor beta chain was detected only a few times. Its matching antigen is unknown. Profiling relied on immunoSEQ multiplex PCR, and the TCRdb table lists in-frame clones only, not all of them. The table shows about 57,000 clones, with around 80% occurring only once. The data originate from a study of memory CD4+ T cells and cytomegalovirus serostatus. As for the study in general: Donors were healthy Belgian adults, fewer than ten CMV seropositive and 24 seronegative. Study results and caveats: Suggested: most of the CMV-linked TCR signature lies in CD4+ memory cells.

CDR3 length equals 16 residues. Germline V gene lookup returns CDR1 SNHLY and CDR2 FYNNEI. V shed 5 bases and J shed 1 base, with 14 bases lying between them. Single viable CD3+CD4+CD8-CD45RO+ cells were sorted as the memory CD4+ T cells. Material for sequencing was memory CD4+ T cells from blood. The TCR comes from an adult in good health and CMV-seronegative. The chain couples TRBV2 to TRBJ2-2; TRBD1 or TRBD2 may be the D gene (7 bases each). In DNA form, the CDR3 reads TGTGCCAGCAGTTTACAGGGGACTAAGAACACCGGGGAGCTGTTTTTT. This sequence encodes CASSLQGTKNTGELFF. The full variable domain, with the rest looked up from reference TRBV2 and TRBJ2-2, is EPEVTQTPSHQVTQMGQEVILRCVPISNHLYFYWYRQILGQKVEFLVSFYNNEISEKSEIFDDQFSVERPDGSNFTLKIRSTKLEDSAMYFCASSLQGTKNTGELFFGEGSRLTVL.